This is a list of T cell receptor beta chains from one sample in a study of cytomegalovirus exposure and HLA in healthy donors. TCRdb's table, derived via immunoSEQ multiplex PCR, lists solely in-frame clones and lacks some. The sample comprises more than 55,000 clones, over 70% of which are singletons, and under 4% rests with the top ten. Sequenced: PBMCs. These receptors were collected from a woman aged 40 to 50 in good health and CMV-seronegative. Both conserved end residues are part of each CDR3. Fields, in order: D gene, clone size, J gene, V gene, CDR3 DNA, CDR3 protein. The D gene is left open where the match is weak. Clone size, where shown, is once, few, many, or a class for clones that have expanded.

TRBD2	-	TRBJ2-1	TRBV29-1	TGCAGCGTTGACGGACTAGCGGTGAGTGAGCAGTTCTTC	CSVDGLAVSEQFF
-	-	TRBJ1-2	TRBV7-9	TGTGCCAGCAGCTTAGAGGTATCGGCAGGAGGCTCTAACTATGGCTACACCTTC	CASSLEVSAGGSNYGYTF
-	-	TRBJ1-2	TRBV25-1	TGTGCCAGCAGTGAATTGGGAGGAGGCGTCTATGGCTACACCTTC	CASSELGGGVYGYTF
-	-	TRBJ2-1	TRBV4-3	TGCGCCAGCAGCCAAGATCGGAGCGGTAGCTACAATGAGCAGTTCTTC	CASSQDRSGSYNEQFF
TRBD2	-	TRBJ2-1	TRBV28	TGTGCCAGCAGTCAACTAGCGCCCGAATACAATGAGCAGTTCTTC	CASSQLAPEYNEQFF
TRBD1	-	TRBJ1-1	TRBV16	TGTGCCAGCAGTTCGGACAGGGCGGAGTTGACTGAAGCTTTCTTT	CASSSDRAELTEAFF
-	-	TRBJ2-7	TRBV28	TGTGCCAGCAGTTACCCTTTCGGGAGCGGCCGCTACGAGCAGTACTTC	CASSYPFGSGRYEQYF
-	few	TRBJ2-7	TRBV7-9	TGTGCCAGCAGCTCTAACTACGAGCAGTACTTC	CASSSNYEQYF
-	-	TRBJ1-5	TRBV15	TGTGCCACCAGCGACACGAGAGGGGGAGAGCCCCAGCATTTT	CATSDTRGGEPQHF
TRBD1	-	TRBJ2-7	TRBV5-6	TGTGCCAGCAGCTTGCTGGACAGGAACTCCTACGAGCAGTACTTC	CASSLLDRNSYEQYF
TRBD1	-	TRBJ1-2	TRBV7-9	TGTGCCAGCAGCCTCGACGGGACAGGGCGAGGCGGTGGCTACCCCTTC	CASSLDGTGRGGGYPF
-	-	TRBJ1-1	TRBV2	TGTGCCAGCAGGTCACAGGAGGGCTACACTGAAGCTTTCTTT	CASRSQEGYTEAFF
TRBD1	-	TRBJ1-1	TRBV5-4	TGTGCCAGCAGCACCGGGACAGGGGGCACTGAAGCTTTCTTT	CASSTGTGGTEAFF
-	-	TRBJ2-7	TRBV28	TGTGCCAGCAGTTTCCAGGGAACTTACGAGCAGTACTTC	CASSFQGTYEQYF
-	-	TRBJ1-1	TRBV19	TGTGCCAGTAGTATAGAGGACAGTTCGGCCACTGAAGCTTTCTTT	CASSIEDSSATEAFF
-	once	TRBJ1-1	TRBV15	TGTGCCACCAGCAGAGCGCTGGGGAGTCAGGAGGACACTGAAGCTTTCTTT	CATSRALGSQEDTEAFF
TRBD2	-	TRBJ2-7	TRBV4-1	TGCGCCAGCAGCCAAGATGCGAGGCTAGCGGGGAATTACGAGCAGTACTTC	CASSQDARLAGNYEQYF
TRBD1	-	TRBJ1-3	TRBV6-6	TGTGCCAGCAGTTACTTGGGACAGGGAGGGAACACCATATATTTT	CASSYLGQGGNTIYF
-	-	TRBJ1-5	TRBV6-4	TGTGCCAGCAGCCCAGAGGAGGGCCAGCCCCAGCATTTT	CASSPEEGQPQHF
-	-	TRBJ2-2	TRBV7-9	TGTGCCAGCAGCAGCCTCAGGGGCTGGAACACCGGGGAGCTGTTTTTT	CASSSLRGWNTGELFF
-	-	TRBJ2-1	TRBV29-1	TGCAGCGTTGTTCCGAGATCCAACAATGAGCAGTTCTTC	CSVVPRSNNEQFF
TRBD1	-	TRBJ1-1	TRBV6-1	TGTGCCAGCAACCTAGGACAGGGCTACACTGAAGCTTTCTTT	CASNLGQGYTEAFF
-	-	TRBJ2-7	TRBV6-4	TGTGCCAGCAGTGACATCGAGGAACACTACTACGAGCAGTACTTC	CASSDIEEHYYEQYF
TRBD2	few	TRBJ2-1	TRBV6-6	TGTGCCAGCAGTTATGGACTAGCAGTGAGAGGTGAGCAGTTCTTC	CASSYGLAVRGEQFF
-	-	TRBJ1-1	TRBV9	TGTGCCAGCAGCGTAGGGGGAAGTGGGGGGACTGAAGCTTTCTTT	CASSVGGSGGTEAFF
-	-	TRBJ1-2	TRBV7-9	TGTGCCAGCAGCTTAGGGGGCGGGGACTATGGCTACACCTTC	CASSLGGGDYGYTF
-	-	TRBJ1-4	TRBV7-9	TGTGCCAGCAGCTTAATACAGGTCCTGCTGGGTGAAAAACTGTTTTTT	CASSLIQVLLGEKLFF
-	few	TRBJ2-1	TRBV6-6	TGTGCCAGCAGTTACTCCTTAGAGATAACTTACAATGAGCAGTTCTTC	CASSYSLEITYNEQFF